The 24 T cell receptor beta chains in this list originate from one sample, sequenced in a study of shared clonotypes between healthy human individuals. This table comes from immunoSEQ multiplex PCR, and its TCRdb copy is limited to in-frame clones, with some not included. This table holds over 850,000 clones, more than 75% found once. Material for sequencing was memory CD4+ T cells from PBMCs. Indicated subset: CD45RA-negative fraction. These receptors originate from a man between 18 and 29 years old in good health. Some clones in this sample may be carry-over from other donors' samples.

In this sample, this clone turned up once. V is TRBV5-1 and J is TRBJ2-2; D gene ambiguous. The CDR3 contains 14 residues. The V gene's germline CDR1 is SGHRS and CDR2 YFSETQ. Trimming shortened V by 7 bases and J by 6 bases, and 16 bases separated the two germline ends. The CDR3, as DNA: TGCGCCAGCCGACGGGTAGGGCTGGCCGGGGAGCTGTTTTTT. Translation: CASRRVGLAGELFF.

The rearrangement links TRBV5-1 to TRBJ2-7; 7 bases match TRBD1. V shed 3 bases and J 4 bases; nucleotides not matched to a gene: 4. The germline V gene has CDR1 SGHRS and CDR2 YFSETQ. The CDR3 runs to 13 residues. The CDR3 region has the DNA TGCGCCAGCAGCTCTACGGGACAGTACGAGCAGTACTTC. It specifies CASSSTGQYEQYF.

This clone was recorded many times. The chain links TRBV11-2 to TRBJ2-1; possible D gene TRBD1, 6 bases. Germline V gene sequence: CDR1 SGHAT, CDR2 FQNNGV. The CDR3 covers 15 residues. V was shortened by 4 bases and J by 2 bases, with 12 bases between the two germline ends. CDR3 in amino acids: CASSSIRGPYNEQFF. The DNA of the CDR3 is TGTGCCAGCAGCTCCATCAGGGGACCCTACAATGAGCAGTTCTTC.

Written as DNA, the CDR3 is TGTGCCAGCAGCTTACCCCCCGATCATCTGACCCAGTACTTC. It encodes CASSLPPDHLTQYF. The genes are TRBV7-2 and TRBJ2-5; D remains ambiguous. The germline V gene has CDR1 SGHTA and CDR2 FQGNSA. Trimming cost V 2 bases and J 7 bases, with 14 bases left between them. The CDR3 runs 14 residues.

This sequence joins TRBV5-1 and TRBJ2-7; 10 bases are a match to TRBD1. The trim removed 4 bases at V and 9 bases at J, leaving 7 bases unmatched. The CDR3 totals 13 residues. CDR1 is SGHRS and CDR2 is YFSETQ in the germline V gene. In DNA, the CDR3 is TGCGCCAGCAGCCGGGACAGGGGCGGGGCGCAGTACTTC. Translating gives CASSRDRGGAQYF.

The V call is TRBV5-1, the J call TRBJ1-6; 7 bases map to TRBD1. Losses at the gene ends were 4 bases for V and 7 bases for J; bases not matched to a gene: 8. This CDR3 contains 15 residues. Germline CDR1 SGHRS, CDR2 YFSETQ. CDR3 in amino acids: CASSRTGTENSPLHF. CDR3 nucleotide sequence: TGCGCCAGCAGCAGAACCGGGACAGAGAATTCACCCCTCCACTTT.

The genes are TRBV19 and TRBJ1-1, with a weak D call TRBD1 (6 bases). V lost 0 bases, J lost 10 bases, and 21 bases lay in between. CDR3 length: 16 amino acids. Looked up from germline, CDR1 is LNHDA and CDR2 is SQIVND (reference sequence). For the CDR3, the DNA is TGTGCCAGTAGTATAGATCGGTCAGGGGCCCCCATCGCAGCTTTCTTT. It is translated as CASSIDRSGAPIAAFF.

Comment on this clone: A much more abundant neighbour one base away suggests this may be a read error. The chain couples TRBV7-2 to TRBJ1-1; 8 bases map to TRBD1. The CDR3 contains 14 residues. CDR1 is SGHTA, CDR2 FQGNSA, per germline. V shed 6 bases and J 1 base; nucleotides not matched to a gene: 4. The DNA of the CDR3 is TGTGCCAGCAGTTACGGACAGGGGAACACTGAAGCTTTCTTT. Its protein is CASSYGQGNTEAFF. Drawing the rest from reference TRBV7-2 and TRBJ1-1, the complete variable domain is GAGVSQSPSNKVTEKGKDVELRCDPISGHTALYWYRQSLGQGLEFLIYFQGNSAPDKSGLPSDRFSAERTGGSVSTLTIQRTQQEDSAVYLCASSYGQGNTEAFFGQGTRLTVV.

The chain employs TRBV28 and TRBJ1-2; D not certain. Germline assignment: CDR1 MDHEN and CDR2 SYDVKM. V dropped 1 base and J dropped 8 bases, with 11 bases sitting between them. This CDR3 region has 13 residues. The CDR3 DNA sequence: TGTGCCAGCAGTTTATCTACAGCCTGGGGCTACACCTTC. This sequence encodes CASSLSTAWGYTF.

The chain links TRBV5-6 to TRBJ2-5; TRBD2 is a possible D gene (5 bases). Germline assignment: CDR1 SGHDT and CDR2 YYEEEE. The CDR3 is 14 amino acids. V dropped 4 bases and J dropped 5 bases, with 15 bases sitting between them. The CDR3 DNA reads as TGTGCCAGCAGCCGCGGGCTTCGCGGGGAGACCCAGTACTTC. This encodes CASSRGLRGETQYF.

This sequence joins TRBV7-9 and TRBJ1-2, with D tentatively TRBD1 (5 bases). The CDR3 length is 15 residues. Trimming removed 5 bases from V and 1 base from J, with 14 bases in between. The germline V gene encodes CDR1 SEHNR and CDR2 FQNEAQ (reference sequence). The CDR3 loop is CASSPTWGDNYGYTF. The CDR3 nucleotides are TGTGCCAGCAGCCCCACGTGGGGGGATAACTATGGCTACACCTTC.

The gene calls are TRBV5-1 and TRBJ2-7; TRBD1 agrees at 9 bases. The CDR3 runs 15 residues. The germline CDR1 and CDR2 sequences are SGHRS and YFSETQ. V lost 0 bases to trimming and J lost 2 bases; unmatched junction nucleotides: 3. The CDR3 here is CASSLGWTGAYEQYF. DNA of the CDR3: TGCGCCAGCAGCTTGGGATGGACAGGGGCCTACGAGCAGTACTTC.

The rearrangement links TRBV6-1 to TRBJ2-4; weak D call: TRBD2 (6 bases). V was clipped by 3 bases and J by 3 bases, with 15 bases between them. The germline V gene has CDR1 MNHNS and CDR2 SASEGT. The CDR3 runs to 16 residues. The CDR3 spells CASSEPGLSNKNIQYF. The CDR3 DNA sequence: TGTGCCAGCAGTGAGCCGGGACTCTCTAACAAAAACATTCAGTACTTC.

The rearrangement links TRBV19 to TRBJ1-5, with TRBD1 matching 7 bases. The CDR3 runs 15 residues. V shed 9 bases, J shed 0 bases, and the junction held 8 bases outside the gene matches. Germline CDR1 and CDR2: LNHDA and SQIVND (reference sequence). CDR3 coding DNA: TGTGCCAGCACTAGGACAGGCTATAGCAATCAGCCCCAGCATTTT. Translating it yields CASTRTGYSNQPQHF. Using reference TRBV19 and TRBJ1-5 for the parts outside the CDR3, the full variable domain is DGGITQSPKYLFRKEGQNVTLSCEQNLNHDAMYWYRQDPGQGLRLIYYSQIVNDFQKGDIAEGYSVSREKKESFPLTVTSAQKNPTAFYLCASTRTGYSNQPQHFGDGTRLSIL.

This chain uses TRBV11-3 with TRBJ2-5, with 9 bases identical to TRBD2. The J segment lost 1 base and the V segment lost 1 base, leaving 10 bases of the junction unmatched. The CDR3 has 18 amino acids. The germline gives CDR1 SGHNT, CDR2 YENEEA. The CDR3 is CASSLGGQLAGAQETQYF. DNA for the CDR3: TGTGCCAGCAGCTTAGGGGGCCAACTAGCGGGTGCCCAAGAGACCCAGTACTTC.

The genes are TRBV10-1 and TRBJ1-2; no definite D call. The germline gives CDR1 WNHNN, CDR2 SYGVQD (reference sequence). The CDR3 has 12 residues. Trimming removed 9 bases at V and 0 bases at J, with 8 bases between. DNA of the CDR3: TGCGCCAGAGTAAACCCTAACTATGGCTACACCTTC. Its translation: CARVNPNYGYTF.

The chain combines TRBV6-5 with TRBJ2-4, with TRBD1 matching 8 bases. The CDR3 spans 14 residues. V was clipped by 8 bases and J by 7 bases; unmatched bases: 10. Looked up from germline, CDR1 is MNHEY and CDR2 is SVGAGI. CDR3 protein: CASGSGQDVNIQYF. The CDR3 nucleotides are TGTGCCAGCGGTTCGGGACAGGATGTGAACATTCAGTACTTC.

This clone occurred many times. The chain has TRBV28 and TRBJ1-2; 8 positions match TRBD1. This CDR3 has 12 residues. V was clipped by 8 bases and J by 8 bases; unmatched bases: 7. Germline loops: CDR1 MDHEN, CDR2 SYDVKM. The CDR3 region is CASQGAGEGYTF. The CDR3 DNA reads TGTGCCAGCCAGGGGGCGGGGGAAGGCTACACCTTC.

Only one count was recorded for this clone. The sample contains more than one DNA sequence encoding this CDR3. The chain combines TRBV9 with TRBJ2-2; D gene uncertain. Germline-derived CDR1 and CDR2 are SGDLS and YYNGEE. The CDR3 loop spans 15 amino acids. V shed 0 bases and J shed 0 bases, with 6 bases lying between them. The CDR3, as DNA: TGTGCCAGCAGCGTAGACCCAGCGAACACCGGGGAGCTGTTTTTT. Protein: CASSVDPANTGELFF.

V is TRBV5-1 and J is TRBJ2-3; TRBD1 matches 7 bases. Germline V gene sequence: CDR1 SGHRS, CDR2 YFSETQ. The V segment lost 2 bases and the J segment 4 bases; nucleotides outside the gene matches: 13. This CDR3 is built from 17 residues. The CDR3 nucleotides read TGCGCCAGCAGCTTCCCCCCTCGGCAGGGGGTCTCAGATACGCAGTATTTT. It is translated as CASSFPPRQGVSDTQYF.

The chain is built from TRBV9 and TRBJ2-2; 7 positions agree with TRBD1. The germline V gene has CDR1 SGDLS and CDR2 YYNGEE. The ends lost 3 bases at V and 4 bases at J; junction bases unmatched: 6. The CDR3 is made up of 15 amino acids. CDR3 DNA sequence: TGTGCCAGCAGCGACCGGGACAGAAGCACCGGGGAGCTGTTTTTT. Translating gives CASSDRDRSTGELFF.

To note about this clone: The identical CDR3 is also encoded by other nucleotide sequences in the sample. CDR3 nucleotide sequence: TGTGCCAGCAGACAGGGGAACGAAAAACTGTTTTTT. It encodes CASRQGNEKLFF. The genes are TRBV28 and TRBJ1-4; 7 nucleotides match TRBD1. V lost 6 bases to trimming and J lost 8 bases; unmatched junction nucleotides: 3. There are 12 residues in the CDR3. In germline, CDR1 is MDHEN, CDR2 SYDVKM.

The rearrangement uses TRBV29-1 and TRBJ2-2, with no clear D. V lost 3 bases and J 2 bases, leaving 4 bases between the germline ends. Germline lookup yields CDR1 SQVTM and CDR2 ANQGSEA. CDR3 length equals 12 residues. CDR3 residues: CSVDDNTGELFF. CDR3 nucleotide sequence: TGCAGCGTTGACGACAACACCGGGGAGCTGTTTTTT.

The chain carries TRBV7-3 and TRBJ2-1; 9 bases map to TRBD2. Germline V gene data show CDR1 as SGHTA and CDR2 as FQGTGA. CDR3 length: 15 residues. V was pared by 1 base and J by 6 bases, with 4 bases of the junction left unmatched. For the CDR3, the DNA is TGTGCCAGCAGCTTAATGGCGGGAGGGGTCAATGAGCAGTTCTTC. Translating gives CASSLMAGGVNEQFF. The entire variable domain, with the rest obtained from reference TRBV7-3 and TRBJ2-1, is as follows: GAGVSQTPSNKVTEKGKYVELRCDPISGHTALYWYRQSLGQGPEFLIYFQGTGAADDSGLPNDRFFAVRPEGSVSTLKIQRTERGDSAVYLCASSLMAGGVNEQFFGPGTRLTVL.